The sequence of this TCR beta chain was determined in a study of OX40 agonist ivuxolimab in advanced cancers. Study-wide context: Patients took ivuxolimab, an agonistic anti-OX40 (CD134) antibody.

CDR1 is MDHEN, CDR2 SYDVKM, per germline. CDR3 length: 15 amino acids. Trimming took 4 bases from V and 3 from J, leaving 13 bases between them. Clones were sequenced by immunoSEQ multiplex PCR, and TCRdb holds only the in-frame ones, with some missing. This table holds 55,000 to 65,000 clones, roughly nine tenths found once. The V call is TRBV28, the J call TRBJ2-4, with D perhaps matching TRBD2 (6 bases). The sequenced sample was CD4+ or CD8+ T cells sorted from blood, obtained in a trial of the OX40 agonist ivuxolimab. The sequence was obtained from an adult with an advanced solid tumor such as melanoma, head and neck, liver or kidney cancer. CDR3 protein: CASSSAQGGKNIQYF. CDR3 DNA sequence: TGTGCCAGCAGTTCCGCTCAGGGAGGCAAAAACATTCAGTACTTC.